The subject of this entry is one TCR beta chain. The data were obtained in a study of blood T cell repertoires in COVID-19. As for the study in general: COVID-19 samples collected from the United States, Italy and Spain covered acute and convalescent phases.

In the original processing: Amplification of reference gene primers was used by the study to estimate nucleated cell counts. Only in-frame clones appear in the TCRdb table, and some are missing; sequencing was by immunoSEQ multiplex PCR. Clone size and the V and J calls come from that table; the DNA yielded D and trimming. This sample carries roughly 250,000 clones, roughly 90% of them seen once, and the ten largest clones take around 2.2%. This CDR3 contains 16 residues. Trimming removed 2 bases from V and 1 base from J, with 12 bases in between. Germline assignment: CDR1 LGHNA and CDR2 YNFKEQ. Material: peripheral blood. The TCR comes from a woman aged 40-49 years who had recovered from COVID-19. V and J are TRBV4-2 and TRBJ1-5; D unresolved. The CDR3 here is CASSQSIGGSNQPQHF. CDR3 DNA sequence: TGTGCCAGCAGCCAATCAATCGGAGGGAGCAATCAGCCCCAGCATTTT.